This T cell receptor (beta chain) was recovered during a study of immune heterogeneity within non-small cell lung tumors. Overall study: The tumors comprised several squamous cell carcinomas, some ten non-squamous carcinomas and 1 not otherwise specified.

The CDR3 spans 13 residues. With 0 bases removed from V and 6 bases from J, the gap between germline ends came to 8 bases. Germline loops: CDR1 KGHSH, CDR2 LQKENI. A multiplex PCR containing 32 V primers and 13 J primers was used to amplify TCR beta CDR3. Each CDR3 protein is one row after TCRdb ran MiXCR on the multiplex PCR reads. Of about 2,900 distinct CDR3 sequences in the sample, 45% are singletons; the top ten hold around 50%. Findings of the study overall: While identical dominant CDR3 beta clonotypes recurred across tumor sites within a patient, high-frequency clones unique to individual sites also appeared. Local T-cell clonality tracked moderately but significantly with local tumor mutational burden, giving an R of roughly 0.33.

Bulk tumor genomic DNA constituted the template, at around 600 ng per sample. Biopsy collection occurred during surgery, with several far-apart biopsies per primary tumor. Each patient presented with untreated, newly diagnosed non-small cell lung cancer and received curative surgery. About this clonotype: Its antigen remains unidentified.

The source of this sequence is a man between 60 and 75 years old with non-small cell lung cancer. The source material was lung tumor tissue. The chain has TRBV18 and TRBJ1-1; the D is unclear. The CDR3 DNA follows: TGTGCCAGCTCACCACCGGCAGGACCTGAAGCTTTCTTT. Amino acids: CASSPPAGPEAFF. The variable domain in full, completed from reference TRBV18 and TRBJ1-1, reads NAGVMQNPRHLVRRRGQEARLRCSPMKGHSHVYWYRQLPEEGLKFMVYLQKENIIDESGMPKERFSAEFPKEGPSILRIQQVVRGDSAAYFCASSPPAGPEAFFGQGTRLTVV.